This paragraph reports one T cell receptor (beta chain). This specimen includes other DNA sequences encoding the same CDR3. These data belong to a study of shared clonotypes between healthy human individuals. J gave up 6 bases and V 0 bases, and 2 bases lay outside the gene matches. The CDR3 sequence is 13 residues long. CDR1 and CDR2 (germline): SGDLS, YYNGEE. Clones were read by immunoSEQ multiplex PCR, and TCRdb kept only the in-frame ones, dropping some. The data show under 600,000 clones, 60% to 80% seen once. The rearrangement links TRBV9 to TRBJ2-7; 8 bases match TRBD1. Sequences were obtained from PBMCs. The origin of this receptor is a middle-aged woman in good health. Some clones in this sample may be carry-over from other donors' samples. The CDR3 nucleotides are TGTGCCAGCAGCGTAGTTACAGGGGGCGAGCAGTACTTC. This encodes CASSVVTGGEQYF.